Listed below are T cell receptor beta chains from one sample, sequenced in a study of cytomegalovirus exposure and HLA in healthy donors. The data were produced by immunoSEQ multiplex PCR, yet TCRdb's version contains in-frame clones alone and is incomplete. Of under 150,000 clones in the sample, around four fifths were seen once. Sequencing was done on a sample of PBMCs. The receptors stem from a middle-aged man in good health and CMV-seronegative. The conserved cysteine and the conserved F or W are not part of the CDR3 here. Each record gives: V gene, J gene, CDR3 protein.

TRBV7-3	TRBJ2-1	ASSFLAGGNSEQF
TRBV2	TRBJ1-1	ASREGATEAF
TRBV7-3	TRBJ2-2	ASSSAGGQSSTGELF
TRBV28	TRBJ2-7	ASTHGDRFYEQY
TRBV11-3	TRBJ2-1	ASSLSATYNEQF
TRBV7-9	TRBJ2-1	ASSQEQWQF
TRBV10-2	TRBJ1-2	ASGGGVGYT
TRBV28	TRBJ2-5	ASSSLRGTGDVTQY
TRBV5-8	TRBJ1-2	ASSPAGGGKGYT
TRBV5-1	TRBJ1-2	ASSLLGQVNYGYT
TRBV27	TRBJ1-6	ASSLSGGDNNSPLH
TRBV4-1	TRBJ2-1	ASSQTQGTSWEQF
TRBV10-3	TRBJ1-2	ASRSDRDNYGYT
TRBV7-6	TRBJ1-6	ASSLVAGTSFTPLH
TRBV5-1	TRBJ2-1	ASSLDDSGIYNEQF
TRBV29-1	TRBJ1-1	TDTEAF
TRBV4-3	TRBJ2-1	ASSDRQGAYYNEQF
TRBV25-1	TRBJ2-7	ASSRTGGEQY
TRBV6-1	TRBJ2-1	ASRIDRSSYNEQF
TRBV4-1	TRBJ1-2	ASSQDGGPIWYT
TRBV18	-	ASSPGQGLYEQY
TRBV6-5	TRBJ1-1	ASRLSPAHRTEAF
TRBV5-4	-	ASSKGVSYEQY
TRBV7-8	TRBJ2-7	ASSSGSVYEQY
TRBV7-3	TRBJ2-1	ASSRVAGSKNEQF
TRBV15	TRBJ2-7	ATSKGTGVEQY
TRBV9	TRBJ1-5	ASSLGQADQPQH